This TCR beta chain comes out of a study of PD-1 blockade in classical Hodgkin lymphoma. Study results and limitations: Complete responders showed a baseline diversity that resembled the diversity of newly diagnosed patients.

TCRdb keeps only in-frame clones here, not all; method: immunoSEQ multiplex PCR. The sample holds roughly 92,000 clones, around 90% seen once. Autologous stem cell transplantation was followed by relapse in every patient, and brentuximab vedotin exposure varied. Relapsed/refractory classical Hodgkin lymphoma patients had complete, partial or progressive responses. Points on this clone: The antigen remains undetermined.

This CDR3 comprises 14 residues. Trimming took off 2 bases at V and 4 bases at J, with 12 bases between the two ends. The germline CDR1 and CDR2 sequences are SGHNT and YENEEA. The starting material was peripheral blood mononuclear cells (PBMCs), obtained at baseline. The source of this sequence is a human donor with classical Hodgkin lymphoma. The chain links TRBV11-3 to TRBJ2-7; tentatively, D is TRBD1 or TRBD2 (5 bases each). The CDR3 bases are TGTGCCAGCAGCTTAATGGGGGAATCTTACGAGCAGTACTTC. It is translated as CASSLMGESYEQYF.